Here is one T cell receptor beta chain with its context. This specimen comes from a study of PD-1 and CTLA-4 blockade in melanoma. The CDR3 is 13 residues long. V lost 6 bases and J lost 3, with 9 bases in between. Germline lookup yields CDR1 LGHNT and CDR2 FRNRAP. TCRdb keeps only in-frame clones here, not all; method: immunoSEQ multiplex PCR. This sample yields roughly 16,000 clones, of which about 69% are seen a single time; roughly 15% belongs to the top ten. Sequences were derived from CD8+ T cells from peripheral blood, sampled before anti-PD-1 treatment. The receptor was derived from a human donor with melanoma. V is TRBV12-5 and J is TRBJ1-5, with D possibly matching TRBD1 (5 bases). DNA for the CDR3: TGTGCTAGTGGCTCGACAGTCAATCAGCCCCAGCATTTT. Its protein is CASGSTVNQPQHF.